The sequence of this T cell receptor (beta chain) was determined in a study of OX40 agonist ivuxolimab in advanced cancers. V shed 0 bases and J 3 bases; nucleotides not matched to a gene: 9. The germline V gene has CDR1 SEHNR and CDR2 FQNEAQ (reference sequence). This CDR3 is 17 amino acids long. Assay used: immunoSEQ multiplex PCR; TCRdb lists only in-frame clones, some missing. In the table there are some 85,000 clones, roughly nine tenths of which are singletons. This sequence was found in an adult with an advanced solid tumor such as melanoma, head and neck, liver or kidney cancer. The V call is TRBV7-9, the J call TRBJ2-7; TRBD1 matches 9 bases. The source was CD4+ or CD8+ T cells sorted from blood, collected in a trial of the OX40 agonist ivuxolimab. CDR3 region: CASSLAPPGQGNYEQYF. In DNA form, the CDR3 reads TGTGCCAGCAGCTTAGCCCCCCCGGGACAGGGAAACTACGAGCAGTACTTC.